The next 29 T cell receptor beta chains were all read from a single sample in a study of blood T cells in healthy people across ages. The use of a sample-barcoded 5' primer and a J-beta primer mix characterized a second PCR of about 7 to 12 cycles. A single record per CDR3 protein comes from TCRdb applying MiXCR to the 5' RACE reads. Among 1,800,000 or so distinct CDR3 sequences, 39% were seen once, and the ten largest hold 23%. What was sequenced was blood. These receptors were obtained from a human donor in good health.

The rearrangement joins TRBV7-6 to TRBJ1-5; D gene unclear. The germline V gene encodes CDR1 SGHVS and CDR2 FNYEAQ. This CDR3 is 16 amino acids long. V dropped 5 bases and J dropped 3 bases, with 17 bases sitting between them. CDR3 in amino acids: CASSPEPWTANQPQHF. CDR3 bases: TGTGCCAGCAGCCCTGAGCCCTGGACGGCCAATCAGCCCCAGCATTTT. The whole variable domain, filled in from reference TRBV7-6 and TRBJ1-5, reads GAGVSQSPRYKVTKRGQDVALRCDPISGHVSLYWYRQALGQGPEFLTYFNYEAQQDKSGLPNDRFSAERPEGSISTLTIQRTEQRDSAMYRCASSPEPWTANQPQHFGDGTRLSIL.

On this clonotype: At one boundary the junction diverges from the germline segment, which might be a read error. This rearrangement joins TRBV20-1 to TRBJ1-5; no clear D gene. This CDR3 has 14 residues. CDR1 is DFQATT and CDR2 is SNEGSKA in the germline V gene (reference sequence). CDR3 nucleotides: TGCAGTGCTAGAGGCCGTCGCAGCAACCAGCCCCAGCATTTT. Translating it yields CSARGRRSNQPQHF.

The chain employs TRBV7-3 and TRBJ1-2; 11 nucleotides align to TRBD1. With V trimmed by 0 bases and J by 7 bases, 4 bases remained unmatched. The CDR3 is 15 residues long. Germline CDR1 reads SGHTA; CDR2 reads FQGTGA. The CDR3 reads CASSLTRTGGGGYTF. The CDR3 DNA is TGTGCCAGCAGCTTAACGAGGACAGGGGGCGGTGGCTACACCTTC.

The rearrangement links TRBV12-3 or TRBV12-4 to TRBJ1-4, with D perhaps matching TRBD1 (5 bases). The CDR3 loop spans 14 amino acids. The V gene lost 5 bases and the J gene lost 0 bases, with 7 bases spanning the gap. The CDR3 here is CASSEDTTNEKLFF. For the CDR3, the DNA is TGTGCCAGCAGTGAGGACACAACTAATGAAAAACTGTTTTTT.

This clonotype was seen only a few times. V usage is TRBV29-1 and J usage is TRBJ2-1; maybe TRBD1 (7 bases). V was pared by 5 bases and J by 9 bases, with 23 bases between. The CDR3 totals 15 residues. The germline CDR1 and CDR2 sequences are SQVTM and ANQGSEA. CDR3 in amino acids: CSVIPPGRGDGEQFF. The CDR3 DNA follows: TGCAGCGTTATACCGCCGGGCAGGGGGGACGGTGAGCAGTTCTTC.

This clonotype turned up a few times. The rearrangement uses TRBV4-3 and TRBJ2-3, with D possibly being TRBD1 or TRBD2 (5 bases each). The V end lost 0 bases, the J end lost 6 bases, and 13 bases lay between the germline ends. Germline V gene sequence: CDR1 LGHNA, CDR2 YSLEER. The CDR3 is 15 residues long. CDR3 bases: TGCGCCAGCAGCCAAGAACGAAGGGGAGTGGATACGCAGTATTTT. Translating gives CASSQERRGVDTQYF.

CDR3 in amino acids: CASSFWALISTQYF. The CDR3 region has the DNA TGTGCCAGCAGCTTCTGGGCCTTGATCTCGACCCAGTACTTC. The gene calls are TRBV7-2 and TRBJ2-5; D ambiguous. The CDR3 has 14 residues. Germline V gene lookup returns CDR1 SGHTA and CDR2 FQGNSA. Trimming took 3 bases from V and 7 from J, leaving 15 bases between them.

The CDR3 loop reads CASSNMDRGEGDEQFF. CDR3 nucleotide sequence: TGTGCCAGCAGCAATATGGACAGGGGGGAGGGGGATGAGCAGTTCTTC. The chain joins TRBV7-9 to TRBJ2-1, with 10 bases aligning to TRBD1. V shed 5 bases and J 8 bases; nucleotides not matched to a gene: 12. Germline CDR1 and CDR2: SEHNR and FQNEAQ (reference sequence). This CDR3 is 16 amino acids long. The full variable domain, its missing parts supplied by reference TRBV7-9 and TRBJ2-1, is DTGVSQNPRHKITKRGQNVTFRCDPISEHNRLYWYRQTLGQGPEFLTYFQNEAQLEKSRLLSDRFSAERPKGSFSTLEIQRTEQGDSAMYLCASSNMDRGEGDEQFFGPGTRLTVL.

This clonotype came up a few times. The CDR3 reads CSAFRGGLRNYGYTF. CDR3 sequence (DNA): TGCAGTGCCTTTCGAGGGGGGCTTCGGAACTATGGCTACACCTTC. The gene calls are TRBV20-1 and TRBJ1-2; maybe TRBD1 (6 bases). Trimming removed 6 bases from V and 2 bases from J, with 19 bases in between. Germline CDR1 is DFQATT and CDR2 is SNEGSKA (reference sequence). CDR3 size: 15 residues.

This chain joins TRBV28 and TRBJ2-7; possibly TRBD1 or TRBD2 for D (6 bases each). Germline lookup yields CDR1 MDHEN and CDR2 SYDVKM. The CDR3 loop spans 15 amino acids. Trimming pared 3 bases from V and 1 base from J, leaving 13 bases between. CDR3 loop: CASSFGGHGSYEQYF. The CDR3 bases are TGTGCCAGCAGTTTCGGGGGCCATGGATCCTACGAGCAGTACTTC.

This clonotype was seen only a few times. The chain is built from TRBV6-1 and TRBJ1-6; TRBD1 aligns across 9 bases. Germline CDR1 reads MNHNS; CDR2 reads SASEGT. Unmatched junction bases numbered 5, after V lost 2 bases and J lost 6 bases. The CDR3 sequence is 16 residues long. The CDR3 DNA sequence: TGTGCCAGCAGTGAACGGGACAGGGCCTTTAATTCACCCCTCCACTTT. The encoded protein is CASSERDRAFNSPLHF.

This clonotype was counted a single time. V and J are TRBV4-3 and TRBJ2-6, with D hard to call. V lost 0 bases to trimming and J lost 4 bases, with 10 bases between them. The CDR3 length is 16 residues. The germline V gene has CDR1 LGHNA and CDR2 YSLEER. The DNA for the CDR3 is TGCGCCAGCAGCCAAGAATTGGGCCGGGGGGCCAACGTCCTGACTTTC. It specifies CASSQELGRGANVLTF.

The chain employs TRBV11-2 and TRBJ1-1, with TRBD1 matching over 7 bases. V gave up 4 bases and J gave up 4 bases; unmatched junction bases: 12. The CDR3 sequence is 16 residues long. Germline CDR1 and CDR2: SGHAT and FQNNGV. The CDR3 DNA sequence: TGTGCCAGCAGCTGGGATCACAGGGGAGGGGGCACTGAAGCTTTCTTT. Its translation: CASSWDHRGGGTEAFF. Full variable domain (missing parts from reference TRBV11-2 and TRBJ1-1): EAGVAQSPRYKIIEKRQSVAFWCNPISGHATLYWYQQILGQGPKLLIQFQNNGVVDDSQLPKDRFSAERLKGVDSTLKIQPAKLEDSAVYLCASSWDHRGGGTEAFFGQGTRLTVV.

This clonotype was seen more than once but under ten times. This chain joins TRBV28 and TRBJ2-3; D might be TRBD1 (5 bases). V shed 7 bases and J shed 0 bases, with 14 bases lying between them. This CDR3 has 15 amino acids. CDR1 and CDR2 (germline): MDHEN, SYDVKM. The CDR3 loop is CASKGATASTDTQYF. The CDR3 DNA follows: TGTGCCAGCAAAGGGGCGACAGCTAGCACAGATACGCAGTATTTT.

This clonotype has just a few counts. The rearrangement joins TRBV20-1 to TRBJ2-3, with TRBD2 identical over 8 bases. The CDR3 is made up of 16 amino acids. Trimming cost V 8 bases and J 5 bases; bases outside gene matches: 18. Germline lookup yields CDR1 DFQATT and CDR2 SNEGSKA (reference sequence). The CDR3 DNA reads TGCAGTTCCCTGGCCTTTCGGGGGGGCGCAGGAGATACGCAGTATTTT. Translated: CSSLAFRGGAGDTQYF.

This clonotype has only a few counts. The V and J genes are TRBV7-9 and TRBJ1-2, with D perhaps TRBD1 (6 bases). V lost 1 base and J 2 bases, leaving 23 bases between the germline ends. This CDR3 is built from 19 residues. CDR1 is SEHNR and CDR2 is FQNEAQ in the germline V gene (reference sequence). CDR3 DNA sequence: TGTGCCAGCAGCTTAGACCACCCTAAGGACAGAACTAAGAACTATGGCTACACCTTC. Protein sequence: CASSLDHPKDRTKNYGYTF.

The CDR3 DNA is TGCGCCAGCAGCCAGGTGCAGGGCGGCAACACTGAAGCTTTCTTT. It translates to CASSQVQGGNTEAFF. J is TRBJ1-1 and V is TRBV4-1; D may be TRBD1 (5 bases). CDR3 length equals 15 residues. Between the trimmed V and J ends, which lost 3 bases and 2 bases, there was a span of 13 bases. Germline loops: CDR1 MGHRA, CDR2 YSYEKL.

The chain couples TRBV4-2 to TRBJ1-2; 8 bases are shared with TRBD1. CDR3 length equals 18 residues. J gave up 3 bases and V 4 bases, and 16 bases lay outside the gene matches. CDR1 LGHNA and CDR2 YNFKEQ come from the germline V gene. The CDR3: CASSLEAGTGPFDYGYTF. The CDR3 DNA reads as TGTGCCAGCAGCCTAGAGGCTGGGACAGGACCTTTTGACTATGGCTACACCTTC.

The chain recombines TRBV20-1 with TRBJ1-5; a weak D match, TRBD1 (5 bases). Deletions cut 5 bases from V and 7 bases from J, with 15 bases between. Germline V gene sequence: CDR1 DFQATT, CDR2 SNEGSKA (reference sequence). The CDR3 runs to 13 residues. The CDR3 reads CSASWGLGQPQHF. The CDR3 DNA reads as TGCAGTGCTTCATGGGGCTTGGGGCAGCCCCAGCATTTT.

The V and J genes are TRBV10-3 and TRBJ2-5; 8 bases line up with TRBD1. V was clipped by 2 bases and J by 3 bases; unmatched bases: 5. Per the germline V gene, CDR1 is ENHRY and CDR2 is SYGVKD. The CDR3 runs to 15 residues. CDR3 region: CAISETPGQEETQYF. CDR3 DNA: TGTGCCATCAGTGAGACTCCGGGACAGGAAGAGACCCAGTACTTC.

The chain carries TRBV7-9 and TRBJ2-4; 8 bases are a match to TRBD2. V lost 6 bases, J lost 1 base, and 11 bases stayed unmatched. The CDR3 has 17 residues. Germline-derived CDR1 and CDR2 are SEHNR and FQNEAQ (reference sequence). The chain's CDR3 is CASSTRIGGGAKNIQYF. In nucleotides, the CDR3 is TGTGCCAGCAGTACCCGAATTGGCGGGGGGGCCAAAAACATTCAGTACTTC.

The rearrangement joins TRBV7-9 to TRBJ2-3; D is perhaps TRBD2 (5 bases). This CDR3 contains 16 residues. Germline V gives CDR1 SEHNR, CDR2 FQNEAQ (reference sequence). V gave up 4 bases and J gave up 4 bases, with 18 bases separating them. The CDR3 loop is CASSSQRVHRADTQYF. The CDR3 bases are TGTGCCAGCAGCTCGCAGAGGGTACATCGGGCAGATACGCAGTATTTT.

Remarks on this clonotype: One end of the junction fails to match germline, which may point to a read error. This chain joins TRBV6-5 and TRBJ2-5; 8 nucleotides align to TRBD1. The DNA end is more similar to TRBJ2-7, so the J call may be wrong. This CDR3 is built from 14 residues. The germline gives CDR1 MNHEY, CDR2 SVGAGI. In nucleotides, the CDR3 is TGTGCCGGCAGCCCATCGGACAGGGTGGACGAGCAGTACTTC. Translating it yields CAGSPSDRVDEQYF.

The chain recombines TRBV20-1 with TRBJ2-5; 13 nucleotides agree with TRBD2. The germline CDR1 and CDR2 sequences are DFQATT and SNEGSKA (reference sequence). The CDR3 spans 14 residues. Trimming took 5 bases from V and 5 from J; bases not matched to a gene: 5. This CDR3 is CSALLAGGLETQYF. The CDR3 DNA sequence: TGCAGTGCTCTACTAGCGGGGGGGCTGGAGACCCAGTACTTC.

This clonotype was found many times. This chain links TRBV28 with TRBJ1-1, with a possible D match to TRBD1 (5 bases). Per the germline V gene, CDR1 is MDHEN and CDR2 is SYDVKM. V was trimmed by 1 base and J by 8 bases, leaving 8 bases between them. The CDR3 sequence is 12 residues long. The CDR3 DNA reads as TGTGCCAGCAGTTTATCAGGGTTCGAAGCTTTCTTT. Translating gives CASSLSGFEAFF.

A single count supports this clonotype. The chain employs TRBV24-1 and TRBJ2-1; D not certain. From germline, CDR1 is KGHDR and CDR2 SFDVKD. The CDR3 extends over 11 amino acids. The V gene lost 5 bases and the J gene lost 8 bases, with 6 bases spanning the gap. The CDR3 DNA follows: TGTGCCACCAGTGTAGGGCATGAGCAGTTCTTC. Its protein product is CATSVGHEQFF.

The chain is built from TRBV5-1 and TRBJ1-1, with D perhaps TRBD1 (5 bases). Germline V gene data show CDR1 as SGHRS and CDR2 as YFSETQ. The CDR3 has 14 residues. Deletions cut 3 bases from V and 11 bases from J, with 20 bases between. CDR3 DNA: TGCGCCAGCAGCTCCCGGGACGGGAACATTGAGGCTTTCTTT. This gives the protein CASSSRDGNIEAFF.

This clonotype has only a few counts. The chain links TRBV4-3 to TRBJ1-2; D is perhaps TRBD1 (5 bases). There are 14 residues in the CDR3. Trimming stripped 0 bases from V and 6 bases from J, with 11 bases between. Germline-derived CDR1 and CDR2 are LGHNA and YSLEER. The CDR3: CASSQERGDHGYTF. The CDR3 nucleotides read TGCGCCAGCAGCCAAGAACGAGGGGATCATGGCTACACCTTC.

The table lists this clonotype with many counts. The chain uses TRBV5-1 and TRBJ2-7; D ambiguous. Trimming pared 1 base from V and 2 bases from J, leaving 7 bases between. The CDR3 spans 13 residues. The germline V gene has CDR1 SGHRS and CDR2 YFSETQ. CDR3 protein: CASSLRSPYEQYF. The CDR3 nucleotides read TGCGCCAGCAGCTTGAGGTCCCCCTACGAGCAGTACTTC.